This T cell receptor beta chain stems from a study of shared clonotypes between healthy human individuals. CD45RO negativity and positive selection for CCR7 defined naive CD8 cells, a population that excluded terminally differentiated effector memory CD45RA+ cells. CDR1 MNHEY and CDR2 SMNVEV come from the germline V gene (reference sequence). Between the trimmed V and J ends, which lost 6 bases and 0 bases, there was a span of 9 bases. The CDR3 loop spans 13 amino acids. Profiled with immunoSEQ multiplex PCR; TCRdb holds only in-frame clones, not every one. The sample consists of some 2.1 million clones, roughly 93% of them appearing once. Comment on this clone: Additional DNA sequences in this sample encode the identical CDR3.

The chain links TRBV27 to TRBJ2-7; D is possibly TRBD2 (7 bases). The source is a man aged 18 to 29 in good health. Some clones in this sample may be carry-over from other donors' samples. The sequenced material came from naive CD8+ T cells from PBMCs. The CDR3 DNA reads TGTGCCAGCAGGGCGGGGGCCTCCTACGAGCAGTACTTC. Translation: CASRAGASYEQYF.